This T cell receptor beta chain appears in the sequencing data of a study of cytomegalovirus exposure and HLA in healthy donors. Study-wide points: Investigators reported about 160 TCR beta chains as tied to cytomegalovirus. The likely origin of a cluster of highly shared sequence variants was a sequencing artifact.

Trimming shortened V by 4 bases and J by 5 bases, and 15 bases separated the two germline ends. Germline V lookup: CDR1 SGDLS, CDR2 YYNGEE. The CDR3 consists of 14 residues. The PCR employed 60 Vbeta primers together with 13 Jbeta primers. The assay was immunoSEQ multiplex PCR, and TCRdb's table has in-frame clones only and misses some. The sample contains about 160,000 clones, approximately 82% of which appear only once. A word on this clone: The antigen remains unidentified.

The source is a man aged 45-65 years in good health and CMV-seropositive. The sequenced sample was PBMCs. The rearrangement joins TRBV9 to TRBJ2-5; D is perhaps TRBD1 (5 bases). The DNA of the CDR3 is TGTGCCAGCAGCCTCGGGCAGGGCCGGGAGACCCAGTACTTC. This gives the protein CASSLGQGRETQYF.